What follows are 17 T cell receptor beta chains derived from one specimen sequenced in a study of identical twins. TCRdb redid the calling of the 5' RACE reads with MiXCR, one entry per CDR3 protein. This table has about 730,000 distinct CDR3 sequences, 21% appearing once. This sample was shared with a second study, whose subject was T cells expressing NK-cell markers.

Sample: PBMCs. These receptors came from a woman younger than 30 in good health.

The J gene is TRBJ2-7, the V gene TRBV29-1; D ambiguous. The V end lost 5 bases, the J end lost 5 bases, and 25 bases lay between the germline ends. The germline V gene has CDR1 SQVTM and CDR2 ANQGSEA. This CDR3 has 16 residues. The CDR3 spells CSVKASRSFPLNEQYF. The DNA of the CDR3 is TGCAGCGTTAAGGCGTCACGGAGCTTCCCGCTTAACGAGCAGTACTTC.

V usage is TRBV10-3 and J usage is TRBJ2-3; unclear D gene. Germline V gives CDR1 ENHRY, CDR2 SYGVKD. V dropped 11 bases and J dropped 1 base, with 7 bases sitting between them. This CDR3 spans 11 amino acids. Here the CDR3 reads CAVSGTDTQYF. Here the CDR3 DNA reads TGTGCCGTTTCTGGCACAGATACGCAGTATTTT.

J is TRBJ2-3 and V is TRBV5-1; a possible D gene is TRBD2 (5 bases). The CDR3 is 14 amino acids. The ends were cut back, 4 bases at V and 6 bases at J, with 15 bases in the middle. Germline CDR1 reads SGHRS; CDR2 reads YFSETQ. As DNA, the CDR3 is TGCGCCAGCAGCCGTGCTATAAGGGAGGATACGCAGTATTTT. It codes for CASSRAIREDTQYF.

V and J are TRBV20-1 and TRBJ2-1; D may correspond to TRBD1 or TRBD2 (6 bases each). This CDR3 spans 12 amino acids. V was trimmed by 5 bases and J by 7 bases, leaving 12 bases between them. The germline V gene has CDR1 DFQATT and CDR2 SNEGSKA (reference sequence). The CDR3 here is CSADQGGNEQFF. CDR3 in DNA: TGCAGTGCTGACCAAGGGGGGAATGAGCAGTTCTTC.

This clonotype was picked up many times. The chain uses TRBV5-6 and TRBJ1-3, with 9 bases lining up with TRBD1. The CDR3 has 14 amino acids. V trimming: 3 bases; J trimming: 2 bases; junction bases outside the gene matches: 0. Per the germline V gene, CDR1 is SGHDT and CDR2 is YYEEEE. CDR3 in DNA: TGTGCCAGCAGCTGGACAGGGGCTGGAAACACCATATATTTT. It yields the protein CASSWTGAGNTIYF.

J is TRBJ2-2 and V is TRBV5-1; 8 positions agree with TRBD2. The CDR3 covers 14 residues. Germline-derived CDR1 and CDR2 are SGHRS and YFSETQ. The V gene end was trimmed by 9 bases and the J gene end by 3 bases; junction bases not matched to a gene: 7. The CDR3 here is CATRAGADTGELFF. DNA for the CDR3: TGCGCCACACGAGCGGGGGCTGACACCGGGGAGCTGTTTTTT.

The V call is TRBV12-3 or TRBV12-4, the J call TRBJ1-6, with 8 bases fitting TRBD1. Trimming cost V 8 bases and J 5 bases; bases outside gene matches: 11. The CDR3 totals 16 residues. DNA of the CDR3: TGTGCCAGCGTGAGGACAGGGCGTTTAAATAATTCACCCCTCCACTTT. Translated, it gives CASVRTGRLNNSPLHF.

The chain links TRBV27 to TRBJ2-7; a possible D gene is TRBD2 (5 bases). The germline V gene encodes CDR1 MNHEY and CDR2 SMNVEV (reference sequence). The CDR3 totals 13 residues. V was pared by 7 bases and J by 6 bases, with 16 bases between. This CDR3 is CASTNWPEGEQYF. DNA for the CDR3: TGTGCCAGCACCAATTGGCCCGAGGGCGAGCAGTACTTC.

This chain links TRBV5-1 with TRBJ2-1; D is possibly TRBD1 (6 bases). Germline values: CDR1 SGHRS, CDR2 YFSETQ. The V gene lost 8 bases and the J gene lost 8 bases, with 17 bases spanning the gap. CDR3 length: 13 residues. The CDR3 DNA reads as TGCGCCAGTGCCGGGACAAGGGCAGATGAGCAGTTCTTC. Amino acids: CASAGTRADEQFF.

The V call is TRBV7-9, the J call TRBJ2-5; D not certain. Looked up from germline, CDR1 is SEHNR and CDR2 is FQNEAQ (reference sequence). V dropped 1 base and J dropped 2 bases, with 8 bases sitting between them. The CDR3 runs to 14 residues. The CDR3: CASSLVTYQETQYF. The CDR3, as DNA: TGTGCCAGCAGCTTAGTGACTTATCAAGAGACCCAGTACTTC.

The V call is TRBV7-9, the J call TRBJ1-1; D is unclear. Germline CDR1 and CDR2: SEHNR and FQNEAQ (reference sequence). Trimming stripped 4 bases from V and 3 bases from J, with 9 bases between. The length of the CDR3 is 13 residues. Here the CDR3 DNA reads TGTGCCAGCAGCTCGGAGCGCTACACTGAAGCTTTCTTT. As protein: CASSSERYTEAFF.

The chain uses TRBV29-1 and TRBJ2-5; 10 bases fit TRBD2. The V gene end was trimmed by 4 bases and the J gene end by 5 bases; junction bases not matched to a gene: 10. In germline, CDR1 is SQVTM, CDR2 ANQGSEA. The length of the CDR3 is 15 residues. The CDR3 loop reads CSVASSGSILETQYF. The DNA for the CDR3 is TGCAGCGTTGCGTCTAGCGGGAGCATACTGGAGACCCAGTACTTC.

V usage is TRBV10-3 and J usage is TRBJ2-1, with D hard to call. Germline values: CDR1 ENHRY, CDR2 SYGVKD. V shed 6 bases and J shed 10 bases, with 13 bases lying between them. The CDR3 loop spans 12 amino acids. As DNA, the CDR3 is TGTGCCATCAGGGGGTTTGAGAGAGAGCAGTTCTTC. This translates into CAIRGFEREQFF.

This chain uses TRBV20-1 with TRBJ2-3; D tentatively reads TRBD1 or TRBD2 (5 bases each). The CDR3 spans 14 residues. Per the germline V gene, CDR1 is DFQATT and CDR2 is SNEGSKA (reference sequence). Trimming cost V 6 bases and J 0 bases, with 13 bases left between them. For the CDR3, the DNA is TGCAGTGCCACCACAGGCGGGAGCACAGATACGCAGTATTTT. Its protein is CSATTGGSTDTQYF.

The chain links TRBV12-3 or TRBV12-4 to TRBJ2-5; possible D gene TRBD2, 5 bases. Trimming stripped 5 bases from V and 9 bases from J, with 13 bases between. This CDR3 has 12 residues. The CDR3 is CASSRGLQPQYF. CDR3 DNA sequence: TGTGCCAGCAGTCGAGGACTGCAGCCCCAGTACTTC.

The chain carries TRBV7-2 and TRBJ2-1; D is possibly TRBD2 (6 bases). In germline, CDR1 is SGHTA, CDR2 FQGNSA. Deletions cut 3 bases from V and 3 bases from J, with 12 bases between. There are 15 residues in the CDR3. CDR3 sequence: CASSFGGTIYNEQFF. CDR3 coding DNA: TGTGCCAGCAGCTTCGGCGGGACCATCTACAATGAGCAGTTCTTC.

This clonotype has just a few counts. The chain joins TRBV20-1 to TRBJ2-7; the D call may be TRBD1 or TRBD2 (9 bases each). The V gene lost 5 bases and the J gene lost 2 bases, with 28 bases spanning the gap. The length of the CDR3 is 18 residues. Germline lookup yields CDR1 DFQATT and CDR2 SNEGSKA (reference sequence). CDR3 nucleotides: TGCAGTGCTGTACACAGGGGGCGGCTAGCGGGGAACCCCTACGAGCAGTACTTC. It is translated as CSAVHRGRLAGNPYEQYF.